This TCR beta chain derives from a study of blood T cell repertoires in COVID-19. Background on the study: Acute and convalescent COVID-19 samples came from the United States, Italy and Spain.

The V end was cut by 4 bases, the J end by 6 bases, with 8 bases between. CDR3 length equals 12 residues. Germline CDR1 reads MDHEN; CDR2 reads SYDVKM. TCRdb's table, derived via immunoSEQ multiplex PCR, lists solely in-frame clones and lacks some. The data show 20,000 to 25,000 clones, with approximately 90% seen just once and approximately 9% held by the top ten. The sequence came from a human donor with active COVID-19. The donor label of this sample is uncertain. V and J are TRBV28 and TRBJ2-3; D is unclear. Specimen: peripheral blood. As DNA, the CDR3 is TGTGCCAGCAGTTCACAAGTCGATACGCAGTATTTT. It translates to CASSSQVDTQYF. The whole variable domain, remainder taken from reference TRBV28 and TRBJ2-3, is DVKVTQSSRYLVKRTGEKVFLECVQDMDHENMFWYRQDPGLGLRLIYFSYDVKMKEKGDIPEGYSVSREKKERFSLILESASTNQTSMYLCASSSQVDTQYFGPGTRLTVL.